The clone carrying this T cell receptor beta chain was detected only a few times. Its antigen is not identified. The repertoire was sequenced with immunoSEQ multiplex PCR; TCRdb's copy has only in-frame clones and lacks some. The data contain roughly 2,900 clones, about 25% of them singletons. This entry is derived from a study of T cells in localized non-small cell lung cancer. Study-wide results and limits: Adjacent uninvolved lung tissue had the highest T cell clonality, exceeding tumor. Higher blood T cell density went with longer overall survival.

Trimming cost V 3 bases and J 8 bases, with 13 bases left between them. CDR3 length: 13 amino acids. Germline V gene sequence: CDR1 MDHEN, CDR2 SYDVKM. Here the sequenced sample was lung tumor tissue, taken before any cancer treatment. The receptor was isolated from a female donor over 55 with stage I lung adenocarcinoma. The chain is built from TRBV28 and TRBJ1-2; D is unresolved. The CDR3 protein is CASSLSGSAGYTF. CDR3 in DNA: TGTGCCAGCAGTTTGAGCGGCTCGGCGGGCTACACCTTC.